The 25 T cell receptor beta chains given below trace back to one sample, sequenced in a study of Ad26.COV2.S vaccination and SARS-CoV-2 variants. Some clones are missing from TCRdb's copy, which holds only in-frame ones; the method was immunoSEQ multiplex PCR. Of hundreds of thousands of clones listed, 65% to 90% are singletons. Stated treatment: some 19 received Ad26.COV2.S at low or high dose, single or two shots; a few received placebo; per-sample allocation not given. On day 63 after the first injection, vaccine and placebo recipients gave samples. This sample comprised peripheral blood, obtained in a trial of Ad26.COV2.S vaccine versus placebo. The receptor set was obtained from a person between 18 and 65 years old who received the Ad26.COV2.S COVID-19 vaccine or a placebo.

The chain couples TRBV11-2 to TRBJ2-3, with TRBD2 matching over 7 bases. There are 14 residues in the CDR3. CDR1 SGHAT and CDR2 FQNNGV come from the germline V gene. V lost 3 bases, J lost 14 bases, and 14 bases stayed unmatched. CDR3: CASSFPSPGLRRYF. The CDR3, as DNA: TGTGCCAGCAGCTTTCCTTCTCCGGGACTACGGCGGTATTTT. The variable domain in full, with the rest retrieved from reference TRBV11-2 and TRBJ2-3, is EAGVAQSPRYKIIEKRQSVAFWCNPISGHATLYWYQQILGQGPKLLIQFQNNGVVDDSQLPKDRFSAERLKGVDSTLKIQPAKLEDSAVYLCASSFPSPGLRRYFGPGTRLTVL.

The CDR3 coding sequence is TGTGCCAGCAGTGAACACAGGGGGAACTATGGCTACACCTTC. Protein: CASSEHRGNYGYTF. The rearrangement uses TRBV2 and TRBJ1-2, with 8 bases fitting TRBD1. The V gene's germline CDR1 is SNHLY and CDR2 FYNNEI. With 2 bases clipped from V and 2 bases from J, the junction kept 1 base outside the gene matches. The CDR3 is 14 amino acids.

This clone has just a few counts. The chain uses TRBV28 and TRBJ1-2, with unresolved D. Germline V CDR1 and CDR2: MDHEN, SYDVKM. The CDR3 length is 16 residues. The ends were cut back, 5 bases at V and 3 bases at J, with 19 bases in the middle. The CDR3 sequence: CASSPYEAQIYYGYTF. In DNA, the CDR3 is TGTGCCAGCAGTCCCTACGAGGCCCAGATATACTATGGCTACACCTTC.

The CDR3 DNA reads TGTGCCAGCAGCTTAGCCGTGGACAGGGGTATGTTCTTC. Protein product: CASSLAVDRGMFF. The chain couples TRBV7-8 to TRBJ2-1; 9 bases map to TRBD1. CDR1 and CDR2 (germline): SGHVS, FQNEAQ. With 0 bases clipped from V and 15 bases from J, the junction kept 6 bases outside the gene matches. The CDR3 is 13 amino acids.

This clone was seen just once. Here the CDR3 reads CASSQEGRTPLHF. CDR3 bases: TGCGCCAGCAGCCAAGAAGGGAGGACACCCCTCCACTTT. This chain joins TRBV4-3 and TRBJ1-6, with D unclear. Trimming shortened V by 0 bases and J by 11 bases, and 8 bases separated the two germline ends. CDR1 is LGHNA, CDR2 YSLEER, per germline. The CDR3 is made up of 13 amino acids.

The rearrangement uses TRBV28 and TRBJ1-5, with D possibly TRBD1 on 5 matching bases. V was shortened by 6 bases and J by 5 bases, with 11 bases between the two germline ends. This CDR3 is built from 13 residues. Germline V gives CDR1 MDHEN, CDR2 SYDVKM. The CDR3 here is CASRLGGDQPQHF. CDR3 bases: TGTGCCAGCAGGCTTGGGGGGGATCAGCCCCAGCATTTT.

The chain recombines TRBV5-6 with TRBJ2-2, with D hard to call. The germline V gene encodes CDR1 SGHDT and CDR2 YYEEEE. This CDR3 has 15 residues. The V and J ends lost 4 bases and 3 bases respectively, with 13 bases between them. CDR3 region: CASSPHWRDTGELFF. The CDR3 coding sequence is TGTGCCAGCAGCCCGCACTGGAGAGACACCGGGGAGCTGTTTTTT. Complete variable domain (other parts from reference TRBV5-6 and TRBJ2-2): DAGVTQSPTHLIKTRGQQVTLRCSPKSGHDTVSWYQQALGQGPQFIFQYYEEEERQRGNFPDRFSGHQFPNYSSELNVNALLLGDSALYLCASSPHWRDTGELFFGEGSRLTVL.

CDR3: CAWSENNYGYTF. The CDR3 nucleotides are TGTGCCTGGAGTGAAAATAACTATGGCTACACCTTC. The chain is built from TRBV30 and TRBJ1-2; D gene ambiguous. This CDR3 spans 12 amino acids. Trimming shortened V by 1 base and J by 1 base, and 4 bases separated the two germline ends. Per the germline V gene, CDR1 is GTSNPN and CDR2 is SVGIG (reference sequence).

The chain recombines TRBV7-2 with TRBJ1-2; D not certain. CDR3 length equals 14 residues. Germline CDR1 SGHTA, CDR2 FQGNSA. V was pared by 6 bases and J by 4 bases, with 15 bases between. CDR3 bases: TGTGCCAGCAGATCTAAAGAAGGGCCCTATGGCTACACCTTC. Translated, it gives CASRSKEGPYGYTF.

This sequence joins TRBV6-2 or TRBV6-3 and TRBJ1-2, with D perhaps TRBD1 (5 bases). Between the trimmed V and J ends, which lost 6 bases and 7 bases, there was a span of 18 bases. The length of the CDR3 is 14 residues. Germline loops: CDR1 MNHEY, CDR2 SVGEGT. CDR3 coding DNA: TGTGCCAGCAGCTTATCCGCAGGGAGAGGTGGCTACACCTTC. It translates to CASSLSAGRGGYTF.

The rearrangement uses TRBV27 and TRBJ2-3, with D tentatively TRBD2 (6 bases). Trimming stripped 4 bases from V and 6 bases from J, with 11 bases between. Germline CDR1 and CDR2: MNHEY and SMNVEV (reference sequence). The CDR3 has 13 residues. For the CDR3, the DNA is TGTGCCAGCAGTTGGGGACTCGGGGATACGCAGTATTTT. As protein: CASSWGLGDTQYF.

V gene TRBV5-1 combines with J gene TRBJ1-2; perhaps TRBD1 as D (5 bases). CDR1 SGHRS and CDR2 YFSETQ come from the germline V gene. V gave up 1 base and J gave up 4 bases, with 11 bases separating them. This CDR3 is 14 amino acids long. The CDR3 region is CASSLNQGSYGYTF. In nucleotides, the CDR3 is TGCGCCAGCAGCTTGAACCAGGGAAGCTATGGCTACACCTTC.

The V gene is TRBV4-1, the J gene TRBJ2-5; 11 bases align to TRBD2. Germline V gene sequence: CDR1 MGHRA, CDR2 YSYEKL. V lost 2 bases and J lost 4; bases outside the gene matches: 3. The length of the CDR3 is 15 residues. The CDR3: CASSQPSGGIETQYF. The CDR3 DNA reads as TGCGCCAGCAGCCAACCTAGCGGGGGGATAGAGACCCAGTACTTC.

V and J are TRBV7-3 and TRBJ2-2, with D hard to call. CDR1 SGHTA and CDR2 FQGTGA come from the germline V gene. CDR3 length: 12 residues. The V end was cut by 6 bases, the J end by 5 bases, with 7 bases between. CDR3 DNA: TGTGCCAGCAGGTTCATGACCGGGGAGCTGTTTTTT. Translating gives CASRFMTGELFF. Together with reference TRBV7-3 and TRBJ2-2, the CDR3 gives the full variable domain: GAGVSQTPSNKVTEKGKYVELRCDPISGHTALYWYRQSLGQGPEFLIYFQGTGAADDSGLPNDRFFAVRPEGSVSTLKIQRTERGDSAVYLCASRFMTGELFFGEGSRLTVL.

This chain links TRBV19 with TRBJ1-1, with a weak D call TRBD1 (6 bases). Deletions cut 7 bases from V and 0 bases from J, with 21 bases between. The CDR3 loop spans 17 amino acids. Per the germline V gene, CDR1 is LNHDA and CDR2 is SQIVND (reference sequence). CDR3 protein: CASTAPGQRLMNTEAFF. DNA for the CDR3: TGTGCCAGTACCGCTCCGGGACAACGACTAATGAACACTGAAGCTTTCTTT.

V gene TRBV6-1 combines with J gene TRBJ1-2; a possible D gene is TRBD1 (6 bases). The CDR3 totals 14 residues. V lost 1 base and J lost 4, with 10 bases in between. CDR1 is MNHNS, CDR2 SASEGT, per germline. CDR3 loop: CASSEGGPIYGYTF. The DNA for the CDR3 is TGTGCCAGCAGTGAAGGGGGGCCGATCTATGGCTACACCTTC.

V gene TRBV7-9 combines with J gene TRBJ1-2; 7 bases line up with TRBD1. With 2 bases clipped from V and 4 bases from J, the junction kept 7 bases outside the gene matches. This CDR3 has 15 amino acids. CDR1 and CDR2 from the germline V gene are SEHNR and FQNEAQ (reference sequence). The CDR3 loop is CASSLSDRPTYGYTF. The CDR3 region has the DNA TGTGCCAGCAGCTTATCGGACAGGCCGACCTATGGCTACACCTTC.

This clone was seen just once. The chain couples TRBV9 to TRBJ1-5; 8 bases fit TRBD1. Germline assignment: CDR1 SGDLS and CDR2 YYNGEE. The CDR3 is made up of 14 amino acids. The trim removed 0 bases at V and 6 bases at J, leaving 2 bases unmatched. The CDR3 is CASSVGTGGQPQHF. As DNA, the CDR3 is TGTGCCAGCAGCGTAGGAACAGGGGGTCAGCCCCAGCATTTT.

The chain has TRBV27 and TRBJ2-6; D is undetermined. The CDR3 extends over 14 amino acids. V was trimmed by 6 bases and J by 2 bases, leaving 8 bases between them. Germline V lookup: CDR1 MNHEY, CDR2 SMNVEV (reference sequence). The DNA for the CDR3 is TGTGCCAGCAGATATAAGGCTGGGGCCAACGTCCTGACTTTC. Translating it yields CASRYKAGANVLTF.

The V gene is TRBV10-3, the J gene TRBJ1-5; TRBD1 might be the D (6 bases). The CDR3 is made up of 13 amino acids. The V gene's germline CDR1 is ENHRY and CDR2 SYGVKD. The germline V and J ends were trimmed by 4 bases and 5 bases, with 9 bases remaining between them. CDR3 loop: CAISGTDYQPQHF. The CDR3, as DNA: TGTGCCATCAGTGGGACAGACTATCAGCCCCAGCATTTT.

This chain joins TRBV9 and TRBJ2-1; no reliable D call. The length of the CDR3 is 15 residues. Per germline, CDR1 SGDLS and CDR2 YYNGEE. Deletions cut 6 bases from V and 2 bases from J, with 15 bases between. In DNA form, the CDR3 reads TGTGCCAGCACCACGGGTTTGGGTCCCTACAATGAGCAGTTCTTC. Translation: CASTTGLGPYNEQFF.

V usage is TRBV7-9 and J usage is TRBJ1-5, with D uncertain. CDR3 length: 14 amino acids. V was cut by 5 bases and J by 4 bases, with 12 bases left in between. CDR1 SEHNR and CDR2 FQNEAQ come from the germline V gene (reference sequence). CDR3 loop: CASSRERKNQPQHF. The CDR3 nucleotides read TGTGCCAGCAGCCGAGAACGGAAGAATCAGCCCCAGCATTTT. Based on the CDR3 plus reference TRBV7-9 and TRBJ1-5, the full variable domain is DTGVSQNPRHKITKRGQNVTFRCDPISEHNRLYWYRQTLGQGPEFLTYFQNEAQLEKSRLLSDRFSAERPKGSFSTLEIQRTEQGDSAMYLCASSRERKNQPQHFGDGTRLSIL.

The genes are TRBV5-1 and TRBJ2-2, with TRBD1 as a possible D gene (6 bases). This CDR3 spans 14 amino acids. Germline V gene sequence: CDR1 SGHRS, CDR2 YFSETQ. Deletions cut 0 bases from V and 7 bases from J, with 10 bases between. Here the CDR3 reads CASSLDRDGGELFF. CDR3 DNA: TGCGCCAGCAGCTTGGACAGGGATGGCGGGGAGCTGTTTTTT.

The gene calls are TRBV13 and TRBJ2-7; 9 bases match TRBD1. Germline V lookup: CDR1 PRHDT, CDR2 FYEKMQ (reference sequence). V lost 1 base to trimming and J lost 2 bases; unmatched junction nucleotides: 3. CDR3 length: 15 amino acids. The CDR3 region is CASSLDGDRAYEQYF. CDR3 sequence (DNA): TGTGCCAGCAGCTTAGACGGGGACAGGGCCTACGAGCAGTACTTC. The whole variable domain, remainder taken from reference TRBV13 and TRBJ2-7, is AAGVIQSPRHLIKEKRETATLKCYPIPRHDTVYWYQQGPGQDPQFLISFYEKMQSDKGSIPDRFSAQQFSDYHSELNMSSLELGDSALYFCASSLDGDRAYEQYFGPGTRLTVT.

The gene calls are TRBV3-1 (or the pseudogene TRBV3-2) and TRBJ2-3; D might be TRBD1 (6 bases). Germline V gives CDR1 LGHDT, CDR2 YNNKEL (reference sequence). The CDR3 spans 13 residues. V lost 1 base to trimming and J lost 7 bases, with 9 bases between them. The CDR3 reads CASSQVGQNTQYF. The CDR3 DNA follows: TGTGCCAGCAGCCAAGTTGGACAGAATACGCAGTATTTT.